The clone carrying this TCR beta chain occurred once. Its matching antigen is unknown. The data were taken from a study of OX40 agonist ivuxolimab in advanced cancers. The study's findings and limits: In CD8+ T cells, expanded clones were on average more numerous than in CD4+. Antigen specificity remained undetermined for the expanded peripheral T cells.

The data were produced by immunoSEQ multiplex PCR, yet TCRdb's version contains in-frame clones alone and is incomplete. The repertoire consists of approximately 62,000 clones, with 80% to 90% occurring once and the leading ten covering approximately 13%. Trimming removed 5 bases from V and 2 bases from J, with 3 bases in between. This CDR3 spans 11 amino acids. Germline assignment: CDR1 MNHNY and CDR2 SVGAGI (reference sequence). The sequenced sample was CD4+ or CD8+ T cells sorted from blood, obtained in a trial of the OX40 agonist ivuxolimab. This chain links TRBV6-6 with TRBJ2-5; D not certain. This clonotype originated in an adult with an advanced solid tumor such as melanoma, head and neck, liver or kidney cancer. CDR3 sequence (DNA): TGTGCCAGCAGTCGGCAAGAGACCCAGTACTTC. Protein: CASSRQETQYF.